The 3 T cell receptor beta chains below were found in one sample sequenced in a study of T cells in Graves' hyperthyroidism and ophthalmopathy. TCR beta CDR3 regions were amplified from RNA transcripts. When the TCR CDR3 underwent first-round RT-PCR, the HTBI primer set was used. MiXCR, run by TCRdb on the multiplex PCR reads, gives a single entry per CDR3 protein. The table lists approximately 590,000 distinct CDR3 sequences, about 15% of them singletons. The specimen was blood. The receptor source for this set is a woman in her thirties with Graves' hyperthyroidism.

This clonotype was seen only a few times. The chain is built from TRBV5-1 and TRBJ2-5, with 7 nucleotides matching TRBD2. The V gene end was trimmed by 4 bases and the J gene end by 3 bases; junction bases not matched to a gene: 6. The germline CDR1 and CDR2 sequences are SGHRS and YFSETQ. This CDR3 has 14 amino acids. In nucleotides, the CDR3 is TGCGCCAGCAGCCCGTCGGGAGGAGAAGAGACCCAGTACTTC. Translated: CASSPSGGEETQYF.

There are many counts of this clonotype. The V call is TRBV7-9, the J call TRBJ2-3, with D tentatively TRBD2 (6 bases). CDR1 and CDR2 from the germline V gene are SEHNR and FQNEAQ (reference sequence). The CDR3 extends over 14 amino acids. The ends were cut back, 5 bases at V and 6 bases at J, with 15 bases in the middle. DNA of the CDR3: TGTGCCAGCAGCGTTAGCGGAGATTCGGATACGCAGTATTTT. Translating it yields CASSVSGDSDTQYF.

A single count supports this clonotype. It may be a read error: a sequence one base away is much more abundant. The chain joins TRBV24-1 to TRBJ2-7, with D maybe TRBD2 (5 bases). Per the germline V gene, CDR1 is KGHDR and CDR2 is SFDVKD. The CDR3 consists of 12 residues. V shed 3 bases and J shed 7 bases, with 9 bases lying between them. CDR3 in amino acids: CATSDVPGEQYF. CDR3 nucleotide sequence: TGTGCCACCAGTGATGTCCCGGGAGAGCAGTACTTC.